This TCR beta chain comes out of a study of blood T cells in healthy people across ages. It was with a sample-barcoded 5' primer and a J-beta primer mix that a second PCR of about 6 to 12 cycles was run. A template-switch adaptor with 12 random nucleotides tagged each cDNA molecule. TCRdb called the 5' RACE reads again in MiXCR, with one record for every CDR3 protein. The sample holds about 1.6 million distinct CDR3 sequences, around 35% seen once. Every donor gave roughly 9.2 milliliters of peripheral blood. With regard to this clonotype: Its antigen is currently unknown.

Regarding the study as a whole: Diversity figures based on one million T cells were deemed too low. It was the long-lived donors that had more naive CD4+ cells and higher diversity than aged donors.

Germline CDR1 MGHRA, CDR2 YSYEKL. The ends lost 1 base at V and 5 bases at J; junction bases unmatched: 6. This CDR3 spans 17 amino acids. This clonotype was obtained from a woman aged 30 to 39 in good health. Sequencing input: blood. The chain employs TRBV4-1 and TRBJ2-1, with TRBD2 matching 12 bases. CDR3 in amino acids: CASSQVTSGRPHNEQFF. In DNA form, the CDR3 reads TGCGCCAGCAGCCAAGTAACTAGCGGGAGGCCCCACAATGAGCAGTTCTTC.